Shown below are 32 T cell receptor beta chains from a single sample sequenced in a study of post-analysis software for immune sequencing data. Which antigens these TCRs recognize remains unknown. Sequencing libraries made from TCR beta cDNA carried unique molecular identifiers. TCRdb re-analysed the PCR reads in MiXCR, keeping a single row per CDR3 protein. The sample comprises around 200,000 distinct CDR3 sequences, approximately 28% of which are singletons, and around 3.7% rests with the top ten. Study-wide findings and caveats: Patients carried roughly five TRBV segments more frequently than controls did, and TRBV5-6, TRBV5-1 and TRBV20-1 were among them.

Sequences were obtained from blood. The origin of the receptors is a girl aged 2-17 years with multiple sclerosis.

To note about this clonotype: This may stem from a read error, because a much larger clone lies one nucleotide away. Because it lacks the conserved phenylalanine or tryptophan at the end, this CDR3 is likely a read error. CDR3 amino acids: CSARVSPLAGAYTDTQYC. DNA for the CDR3: TGCAGTGCTAGAGTCTCCCCCCTAGCGGGCGCCTACACAGATACGCAGTATTGT. The chain is built from TRBV20-1 and TRBJ2-3; 8 bases are a match to TRBD2. V shed 1 base and J 2 bases; nucleotides not matched to a gene: 14. CDR3 length: 18 residues. From germline, CDR1 is DFQATT and CDR2 SNEGSKA (reference sequence).

This clonotype was found a few times. The chain employs TRBV2 and TRBJ2-1, with unresolved D. Germline V gene data show CDR1 as SNHLY and CDR2 as FYNNEI. V was pared by 6 bases and J by 6 bases, with 12 bases between. The CDR3 has 13 amino acids. This CDR3 reads CASRREVFNEQFF. The DNA for the CDR3 is TGTGCCAGCAGGAGAGAGGTTTTCAATGAGCAGTTCTTC.

The chain employs TRBV7-2 and TRBJ2-3, with TRBD2 matching over 11 bases. Germline trimming cut 3 bases from V and 1 base from J; bases unmatched to any gene: 9. This CDR3 has 18 amino acids. Germline CDR1 reads SGHTA; CDR2 reads FQGNSA. The CDR3 reads CASSLGSGRALGTDTQYF. The CDR3 bases are TGTGCCAGCAGCTTGGGTAGCGGGAGGGCCTTGGGCACAGATACGCAGTATTTT.

In this sample, this clonotype turned up many times. The chain carries TRBV2 and TRBJ2-3, with D unclear. Germline-derived CDR1 and CDR2 are SNHLY and FYNNEI. V was shortened by 6 bases and J by 4 bases, with 11 bases between the two germline ends. This CDR3 spans 13 amino acids. CDR3 DNA sequence: TGTGCCAGCAGCCTACAGACTCCAGATACGCAGTATTTT. Residues: CASSLQTPDTQYF.

The CDR3 loop reads CASSRGGINTEAFF. The CDR3 region has the DNA TGTGCCAGCAGCCGCGGGGGGATCAACACTGAAGCTTTCTTT. The chain links TRBV5-5 to TRBJ1-1; TRBD1 might be the D (5 bases). The germline V gene encodes CDR1 SGHKS and CDR2 YYEKEE (reference sequence). The CDR3 consists of 14 residues. V lost 4 bases and J 2 bases, leaving 12 bases between the germline ends. Using reference TRBV5-5 and TRBJ1-1 for the parts outside the CDR3, the full variable domain is DAGVTQSPTHLIKTRGQQVTLRCSPISGHKSVSWYQQVLGQGPQFIFQYYEKEERGRGNFPDRFSARQFPNYSSELNVNALLLGDSALYLCASSRGGINTEAFFGQGTRLTVV.

V gene TRBV2 combines with J gene TRBJ2-2; a possible D gene is TRBD1 (6 bases). Trimming removed 5 bases from V and 0 bases from J, with 10 bases in between. The CDR3 spans 15 residues. Germline V gene sequence: CDR1 SNHLY, CDR2 FYNNEI. CDR3 protein: CASSFQGPNTGELFF. The CDR3 coding sequence is TGTGCCAGCAGTTTCCAGGGGCCGAACACCGGGGAGCTGTTTTTT. Looking up the rest from reference TRBV2 and TRBJ2-2 gives the full variable domain: EPEVTQTPSHQVTQMGQEVILRCVPISNHLYFYWYRQILGQKVEFLVSFYNNEISEKSEIFDDQFSVERPDGSNFTLKIRSTKLEDSAMYFCASSFQGPNTGELFFGEGSRLTVL.

The rearrangement links TRBV24-1 to TRBJ2-2; 10 bases are shared with TRBD1. This CDR3 spans 16 amino acids. Germline V lookup: CDR1 KGHDR, CDR2 SFDVKD. V lost 3 bases, J lost 3 bases, and 3 bases stayed unmatched. The CDR3 bases are TGTGCCACCAGTGATCCGGACAGGGGGGACACCGGGGAGCTGTTTTTT. It is translated as CATSDPDRGDTGELFF.

This clonotype turned up a few times. The chain is built from TRBV28 and TRBJ1-1; 11 bases are shared with TRBD1. Germline V gene lookup returns CDR1 MDHEN and CDR2 SYDVKM. V was pared by 7 bases and J by 1 base, with 23 bases of the junction left unmatched. The CDR3 is 21 amino acids. The CDR3: CASTVPHGTGGVNVANTEAFF. The DNA for the CDR3 is TGTGCCAGCACTGTTCCCCATGGGACAGGGGGAGTTAATGTAGCGAACACTGAAGCTTTCTTT. Filled out from reference TRBV28 and TRBJ1-1, the complete variable domain reads DVKVTQSSRYLVKRTGEKVFLECVQDMDHENMFWYRQDPGLGLRLIYFSYDVKMKEKGDIPEGYSVSREKKERFSLILESASTNQTSMYLCASTVPHGTGGVNVANTEAFFGQGTRLTVV.

With regard to this clonotype: Since a much larger clone is just one base distant, this may be a read error. The chain is built from TRBV4-2 and TRBJ2-5; 8 bases fit TRBD2. The CDR3 loop spans 16 amino acids. Germline CDR1 reads LGHNA; CDR2 reads YNFKEQ. Trimming removed 0 bases from V and 1 base from J; junction bases left unmatched: 4. Written as DNA, the CDR3 is TGTGCCAGCAGCCAAGAGAGCGGGGGTTTCCAAGAGACCCAGTACTTC. Translating it yields CASSQESGGFQETQYF.

This clonotype has a single count. V is TRBV9 and J is TRBJ2-3; D remains ambiguous. Germline assignment: CDR1 SGDLS and CDR2 YYNGEE. This CDR3 has 14 residues. Trimming shortened V by 4 bases and J by 6 bases, and 15 bases separated the two germline ends. The CDR3 here is CASSTRPGSDTQYF. The CDR3 coding sequence is TGTGCCAGCAGCACCCGACCGGGCTCGGATACGCAGTATTTT. The whole variable domain, filled in from reference TRBV9 and TRBJ2-3, reads DSGVTQTPKHLITATGQRVTLRCSPRSGDLSVYWYQQSLDQGLQFLIQYYNGEERAKGNILERFSAQQFPDLHSELNLSSLELGDSALYFCASSTRPGSDTQYFGPGTRLTVL.

Regarding this clonotype: A read error is possible here, since a much larger clone lies one base away. The rearrangement joins TRBV29-1 to TRBJ2-7; D not certain. Between the trimmed V and J ends, which lost 2 bases and 7 bases, there was a span of 18 bases. Germline V lookup: CDR1 SQVTM, CDR2 ANQGSEA. The CDR3 is 14 amino acids. The CDR3 region has the DNA TGCAGCGTTGAATGGGCAGCCCTACAAGGTGAGCAGTACTTC. As protein: CSVEWAALQGEQYF.

This chain joins TRBV12-3 or TRBV12-4 and TRBJ2-3, with a weak D call TRBD2 (5 bases). The CDR3 length is 15 residues. Trimming left V 5 bases short and J 2 bases short, with 14 bases between. CDR3 protein: CASSTLTGFTDTQYF. The CDR3 DNA sequence: TGTGCCAGCAGTACCCTGACGGGATTCACAGATACGCAGTATTTT.

The sample holds many counts of this clonotype. The rearrangement links TRBV28 to TRBJ2-7, with 14 positions matching TRBD2. V lost 5 bases, J lost 3 bases, and 6 bases stayed unmatched. CDR3 length: 16 amino acids. Germline loops: CDR1 MDHEN, CDR2 SYDVKM. The CDR3 region is CASSGGTSGSFYEQYF. The CDR3 DNA follows: TGTGCCAGCAGTGGAGGGACTAGCGGGAGTTTCTACGAGCAGTACTTC. Based on the CDR3 plus reference TRBV28 and TRBJ2-7, the full variable domain is DVKVTQSSRYLVKRTGEKVFLECVQDMDHENMFWYRQDPGLGLRLIYFSYDVKMKEKGDIPEGYSVSREKKERFSLILESASTNQTSMYLCASSGGTSGSFYEQYFGPGTRLTVT.

V usage is TRBV2 and J usage is TRBJ2-1; 7 bases match TRBD2. Unmatched junction bases numbered 9, after V lost 11 bases and J lost 5 bases. The length of the CDR3 is 13 residues. From germline, CDR1 is SNHLY and CDR2 FYNNEI. In nucleotides, the CDR3 is TGTGCCGTAACCGGGACTAAGAACAATGAGCAGTTCTTC. This codes for CAVTGTKNNEQFF.

The gene calls are TRBV12-3 or TRBV12-4 and TRBJ2-3; D gene ambiguous. The CDR3 runs to 12 residues. Trimming stripped 7 bases from V and 3 bases from J, with 8 bases between. The DNA of the CDR3 is TGTGCCAGCACCATAAAAACAGATACGCAGTATTTT. It specifies CASTIKTDTQYF.

This clonotype has ten or more counts. The chain links TRBV20-1 to TRBJ2-1; TRBD2 is a possible D gene (5 bases). The germline CDR1 and CDR2 sequences are DFQATT and SNEGSKA (reference sequence). V gave up 1 base and J gave up 3 bases, with 10 bases separating them. This CDR3 contains 14 residues. CDR3: CSARAGLDYNEQFF. Here the CDR3 DNA reads TGCAGTGCTAGAGCCGGACTGGACTACAATGAGCAGTTCTTC.

This chain connects TRBV5-1 to TRBJ1-6, with 9 bases matching TRBD1. Germline V gene sequence: CDR1 SGHRS, CDR2 YFSETQ. The J segment lost 10 bases and the V segment lost 4 bases, leaving 9 bases of the junction unmatched. The CDR3 contains 15 residues. In nucleotides, the CDR3 is TGCGCCAGCAGCCATTCACAGGACAGGGGCTCACCCCTCCACTTT. Translation gives CASSHSQDRGSPLHF. Complete variable domain (other parts from reference TRBV5-1 and TRBJ1-6): KAGVTQTPRYLIKTRGQQVTLSCSPISGHRSVSWYQQTPGQGLQFLFEYFSETQRNKGNFPGRFSGRQFSNSRSEMNVSTLELGDSALYLCASSHSQDRGSPLHFGNGTRLTVT.

A note on this clonotype: A much more abundant neighbour one base away suggests this may be a read error. The chain couples TRBV10-3 to TRBJ1-2, with 9 bases lining up with TRBD1. Germline V gene data show CDR1 as ENHRY and CDR2 as SYGVKD. The V segment lost 4 bases and the J segment 2 bases; nucleotides outside the gene matches: 5. This CDR3 has 15 residues. The CDR3 loop is CAISVGDRANYGYTF. The CDR3, as DNA: TGTGCCATCAGTGTCGGGGACAGGGCGAACTATGGCTACACCTTC.

This clonotype occurred a few times. The V call is TRBV5-1, the J call TRBJ1-5; D not resolved. In germline, CDR1 is SGHRS, CDR2 YFSETQ. Trimming took 0 bases from V and 3 from J, leaving 10 bases between them. The CDR3 is made up of 15 amino acids. CDR3 residues: CASSLGSGYNQPQHF. DNA of the CDR3: TGCGCCAGCAGCTTGGGTAGCGGGTACAATCAGCCCCAGCATTTT.

V is TRBV3-1 and J is TRBJ2-7, with 12 bases that match TRBD2. The end of the DNA fits TRBJ2-5 better, so the J call may be wrong. Germline-derived CDR1 and CDR2 are LGHDT and YNNKEL (reference sequence). This CDR3 region has 17 residues. The CDR3 sequence: CASSQDRTSGVQETQYF. The CDR3 bases are TGTGCCAGCAGCCAAGATCGGACTAGCGGGGTCCAAGAGACCCAGTACTTC.

Only a few counts were recorded for this clonotype. The J gene is TRBJ1-1, the V gene TRBV20-1; D is unclear. Germline V gives CDR1 DFQATT, CDR2 SNEGSKA (reference sequence). The CDR3 sequence is 13 residues long. V shed 5 bases and J shed 0 bases, with 10 bases lying between them. This CDR3 is CSAPRQVNTEAFF. CDR3 sequence (DNA): TGCAGTGCTCCCCGGCAGGTGAACACTGAAGCTTTCTTT.

This clonotype was counted at least ten times. The V and J genes are TRBV12-3 or TRBV12-4 and TRBJ2-7, with a possible D match to TRBD2 (5 bases). V dropped 5 bases and J dropped 0 bases, with 14 bases sitting between them. CDR3 length: 15 amino acids. The CDR3 nucleotides read TGTGCCAGCAGTCCCTCGACGGGGATCTCCTACGAGCAGTACTTC. This codes for CASSPSTGISYEQYF.

This clonotype was observed a few times. The rearrangement links TRBV3-1 to TRBJ2-3; 7 bases map to TRBD2. The CDR3 covers 16 residues. Unmatched junction bases numbered 4, after V lost 0 bases and J lost 1 base. Germline V gives CDR1 LGHDT, CDR2 YNNKEL (reference sequence). CDR3 sequence: CASSQDRLAGTDTQYF. The CDR3 DNA reads TGTGCCAGCAGCCAAGACAGGCTAGCGGGCACAGATACGCAGTATTTT.

V and J are TRBV20-1 and TRBJ1-5; D is possibly TRBD1 (5 bases). Trimming shortened V by 2 bases and J by 0 bases, and 8 bases separated the two germline ends. CDR1 DFQATT and CDR2 SNEGSKA come from the germline V gene (reference sequence). The CDR3 consists of 14 residues. In DNA, the CDR3 is TGCAGTGCTAGAATAGGGGATAGCAATCAGCCCCAGCATTTT. This encodes CSARIGDSNQPQHF.

This clonotype has ten or more counts. The chain recombines TRBV28 with TRBJ2-3; TRBD1 aligns across 11 bases. Trimming at V came to 4 bases and at J to 2 bases, leaving 5 bases not matched to a gene. The CDR3 spans 16 residues. Germline V gene lookup returns CDR1 MDHEN and CDR2 SYDVKM. DNA of the CDR3: TGTGCCAGCAGTTCGCCTGGACAGGGGGCCACAGATACGCAGTATTTT. Translating it yields CASSSPGQGATDTQYF. Combining the CDR3 with reference TRBV28 and TRBJ2-3 gives the whole variable domain DVKVTQSSRYLVKRTGEKVFLECVQDMDHENMFWYRQDPGLGLRLIYFSYDVKMKEKGDIPEGYSVSREKKERFSLILESASTNQTSMYLCASSSPGQGATDTQYFGPGTRLTVL.

For the CDR3, the DNA is TGCGCCAGCAGCCAAGGTCTCGGGACTAGCGGGAGAAATGAGCAGTTCTTC. As protein: CASSQGLGTSGRNEQFF. The chain is built from TRBV4-1 and TRBJ2-1; TRBD2 matches 14 bases. V gave up 1 base and J gave up 7 bases; unmatched junction bases: 6. This CDR3 is built from 17 residues. Germline V lookup: CDR1 MGHRA, CDR2 YSYEKL.

This clonotype was detected many times. CDR3 coding DNA: TGCGCCAGCAGCTTTCAGGGGGCTGACACTGAAGCTTTCTTT. It translates to CASSFQGADTEAFF. V and J are TRBV5-1 and TRBJ1-1; 8 nucleotides line up with TRBD1. Trimming cost V 2 bases and J 3 bases; bases outside gene matches: 3. The CDR3 length is 14 residues. The germline V gene has CDR1 SGHRS and CDR2 YFSETQ.

V gene TRBV5-1 combines with J gene TRBJ2-4; tentative D call: TRBD2 (5 bases). The J call is in doubt because the DNA end fits TRBJ2-5 better. This CDR3 is built from 16 residues. Per the germline V gene, CDR1 is SGHRS and CDR2 is YFSETQ. The CDR3 bases are TGCGCCAGCAGCTTCGGATCCCACAGACTAAAAGAGACCCAGTACTTC. As protein: CASSFGSHRLKETQYF.

CDR3 protein: CASSSPRRDGYGYTF. The CDR3 DNA reads TGTGCCAGCAGTTCTCCTCGTAGGGACGGCTATGGCTACACCTTC. The chain uses TRBV12-3 or TRBV12-4 and TRBJ1-2, with D possibly being TRBD1 (5 bases). Between the trimmed V and J ends, which lost 4 bases and 4 bases, there was a span of 16 bases. CDR3 size: 15 residues.

This clonotype was detected ten times or more. The rearrangement links TRBV2 to TRBJ1-2; TRBD1 agrees at 7 bases. J was trimmed by 7 bases and V by 7 bases; bases with no gene match: 9. Germline V gene lookup returns CDR1 SNHLY and CDR2 FYNNEI. The CDR3 covers 13 residues. Written as DNA, the CDR3 is TGTGCCAGCACCCTACAGGGGCTCACTGGCTACACCTTC. This codes for CASTLQGLTGYTF.

With regard to this clonotype: A much larger clone lies one base from this, so it may be a read error. The chain uses TRBV12-3 or TRBV12-4 and TRBJ2-3; the match to TRBD1 covers 7 bases. The CDR3 is 14 residues long. In DNA, the CDR3 is TGTGCCAGCAGTTCCCGGACAGGCACAGATGCGCAGTATTTT. This encodes CASSSRTGTDAQYF.

The chain is built from TRBV7-8 and TRBJ2-7, with D possibly TRBD2 on 5 matching bases. V lost 1 base and J 1 base, leaving 8 bases between the germline ends. This CDR3 is 14 amino acids long. CDR1 SGHVS and CDR2 FQNEAQ come from the germline V gene. The CDR3 DNA reads TGTGCCAGCAGCTTAGTGGGAGATTCCTACGAGCAGTACTTC. Protein product: CASSLVGDSYEQYF.